A selection of T cell receptor beta chains follows, all from one sample in a study of vaccination and CD4 T cells after COVID-19. TCRdb used MiXCR to reprocess the PCR reads, holding one entry per CDR3 protein. The sample contains 15,000 to 20,000 distinct CDR3 sequences, around 52% of which appear only once. Their antigens remain unidentified. The material was CD4+ T cells from blood, cultured in vitro, obtained before SARS-CoV-2 vaccination. Receptors originate from a human donor who had recovered from COVID-19. The CDR3 runs from the conserved cysteine through the conserved F or W. D genes are given only for firm matches. Only part of the rows carry a size: once, few, many, or a class if the clone is expanded.

V gene	J gene	clone size	D gene	CDR3 DNA	CDR3 protein
TRBV7-9	TRBJ2-7	-	TRBD2	TGTGCCAGCAGCGAAGCCAGGGGGGGTGTTAGCGGGAGAGGGTCCTACGAGCAGTACTTC	CASSEARGGVSGRGSYEQYF
TRBV4-3	TRBJ1-2	-	-	TGCGCCAGCAGCAAAGGGGGTGGCTACACCTTC	CASSKGGGYTF
TRBV2	TRBJ1-6	-	-	TGTGCCAGCAGTGATTCGCGTTCCAATAATTCACCCCTCCACTTT	CASSDSRSNNSPLHF
TRBV10-3	TRBJ1-1	few	-	TGTGCCACAGAAACAGAGGTTAACACTGAAGCTTTCTTT	CATETEVNTEAFF
TRBV7-9	TRBJ1-1	-	-	TGTGCCAGCAGCCAGCGGGGGACTGAAGCTTTCTTT	CASSQRGTEAFF
TRBV2	TRBJ2-7	-	-	TGTGCCAGCAGTGCAGAATACGAGCAGTACTTC	CASSAEYEQYF
TRBV20-1	TRBJ2-7	-	-	TGCAGTGCTAGTCTCCCTTACGAGCAGTACTTC	CSASLPYEQYF
TRBV20-1	TRBJ2-5	few	-	TGCAGTGCTAGAGCGCTACCGAGCGTTTCTGAGACCCAGTACTTC	CSARALPSVSETQYF
TRBV4-2	TRBJ1-2	once	-	TGTGCCAGCAGCCAAGACGCCCGGACGGGTTATGGCTACACCTTC	CASSQDARTGYGYTF
TRBV21-1	TRBJ2-7	few	-	TGTGCCAGCAGCAAAGCTCAGCCCTACGAGCAGTACTTC	CASSKAQPYEQYF
TRBV7-9	TRBJ1-5	few	-	TGTGCCAGCAGCTTAGGACAGCACCAGCATTTT	CASSLGQHQHF
TRBV11-2	TRBJ2-5	-	-	TGTGCCAGCGGCCGTTCGGGCCCGACATCTTTCTCGGAGACCCAGTACTTC	CASGRSGPTSFSETQYF
TRBV29-1	TRBJ2-5	few	TRBD1	TGCAGCGGCCTAAGGGACAGAGGCTGGGAGACCCAGTACTTC	CSGLRDRGWETQYF